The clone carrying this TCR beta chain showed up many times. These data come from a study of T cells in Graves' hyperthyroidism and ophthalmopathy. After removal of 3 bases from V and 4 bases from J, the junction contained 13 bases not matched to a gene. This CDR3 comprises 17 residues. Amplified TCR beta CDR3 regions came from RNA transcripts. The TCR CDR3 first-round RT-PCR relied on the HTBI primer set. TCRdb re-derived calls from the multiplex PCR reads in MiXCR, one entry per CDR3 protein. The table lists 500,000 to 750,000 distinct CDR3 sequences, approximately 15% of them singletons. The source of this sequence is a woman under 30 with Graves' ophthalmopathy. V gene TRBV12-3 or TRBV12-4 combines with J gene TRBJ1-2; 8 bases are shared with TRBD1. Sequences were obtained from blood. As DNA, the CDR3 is TGTGCCAGCAGTTTGGGCCAGGGGGCGTTACTGGGCTATGGCTACACCTTC. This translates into CASSLGQGALLGYGYTF.